The 22 T cell receptor beta chains below all came from one sample that was sequenced in a study of shared clonotypes between healthy human individuals. The protocol was immunoSEQ multiplex PCR, while the TCRdb copy is restricted to in-frame clones and leaves out a portion. The sample consists of over a million clones, roughly 96% of them appearing once. Sequencing was performed on naive CD4+ T cells sorted from blood. Subset described: CD45RA+ positively selected. All receptors come from a man aged 25 to 45 in good health.

The V and J genes are TRBV9 and TRBJ2-7, with TRBD1 as a possible D gene (5 bases). Germline CDR1 and CDR2: SGDLS and YYNGEE. The CDR3 sequence is 13 residues long. V dropped 3 bases and J dropped 10 bases, with 17 bases sitting between them. The CDR3 coding sequence is TGTGCCAGCAGCGCAGAAGGGGCTAGTGGACAGTACTTC. It is translated as CASSAEGASGQYF.

The chain recombines TRBV6-5 with TRBJ2-7; no clear D gene. The CDR3 has 13 amino acids. Germline CDR1 is MNHEY and CDR2 is SVGAGI. With 0 bases removed from V and 6 bases from J, the gap between germline ends came to 9 bases. CDR3 DNA: TGTGCCAGCAGTTACTCGACCGCAGCCGAGCAGTACTTC. Amino acids: CASSYSTAAEQYF.

The gene calls are TRBV9 and TRBJ2-1, with D unresolved. V lost 0 bases and J 9 bases, leaving 10 bases between the germline ends. The CDR3 covers 13 residues. Germline-derived CDR1 and CDR2 are SGDLS and YYNGEE. CDR3 in DNA: TGTGCCAGCAGCGTAGTCCGGATGGGTGAGCAGTTCTTC. Its protein product is CASSVVRMGEQFF.

The chain carries TRBV5-1 and TRBJ2-3, with a weak D call TRBD1 (5 bases). This CDR3 has 14 amino acids. Germline V gene data show CDR1 as SGHRS and CDR2 as YFSETQ. V was pared by 9 bases and J by 2 bases, with 16 bases between. The CDR3 here is CATRTRGDTDTQYF. The CDR3 DNA follows: TGCGCCACCCGTACAAGGGGTGACACAGATACGCAGTATTTT.

The chain carries TRBV6-1 and TRBJ2-1; D not certain. Trimming shortened V by 3 bases and J by 0 bases, and 15 bases separated the two germline ends. The CDR3 is 17 residues long. The germline V gene has CDR1 MNHNS and CDR2 SASEGT. As DNA, the CDR3 is TGTGCCAGCAGTGACGGGTTGTGGGTTCGCTCCTACAATGAGCAGTTCTTC. It codes for CASSDGLWVRSYNEQFF.

This clone was seen only once. DNA of the CDR3: TGTGCCAGCAGGGGGGCTAGCGACTCCAAAAACATTCAGTACTTC. This codes for CASRGASDSKNIQYF. This sequence joins TRBV28 and TRBJ2-4, with D perhaps being TRBD1 or TRBD2 (6 bases each). With 6 bases removed from V and 2 bases from J, the gap between germline ends came to 14 bases. The CDR3 runs to 15 residues. Germline V gene data show CDR1 as MDHEN and CDR2 as SYDVKM.

The chain couples TRBV11-2 to TRBJ2-5, with D perhaps matching TRBD1 (8 bases). Trimming took 5 bases from V and 4 from J, leaving 14 bases between them. CDR3 size: 14 residues. Germline V gives CDR1 SGHAT, CDR2 FQNNGV. In DNA form, the CDR3 reads TGTGCCAGCAGCGCTACAGGGGGGGTAGAGACCCAGTACTTC. Protein sequence: CASSATGGVETQYF. Combining the CDR3 with reference TRBV11-2 and TRBJ2-5 gives the whole variable domain EAGVAQSPRYKIIEKRQSVAFWCNPISGHATLYWYQQILGQGPKLLIQFQNNGVVDDSQLPKDRFSAERLKGVDSTLKIQPAKLEDSAVYLCASSATGGVETQYFGPGTRLLVL.

The CDR3 protein is CASRGQGQPQHF. In nucleotides, the CDR3 is TGCGCCAGCAGGGGCCAGGGTCAGCCCCAGCATTTT. The rearrangement uses TRBV10-2 and TRBJ1-5; D might be TRBD1 (5 bases). Trimming removed 6 bases from V and 6 bases from J, with 9 bases in between. The CDR3 consists of 12 residues. Germline CDR1 WSHSY, CDR2 SAAADI.

The V gene is TRBV5-4, the J gene TRBJ2-1; 9 bases match TRBD1. The CDR3 consists of 15 residues. With V trimmed by 0 bases and J by 7 bases, 5 bases remained unmatched. The germline CDR1 and CDR2 sequences are SGHNT and YYREEE (reference sequence). The CDR3 DNA is TGTGCCAGCAGCTTGGAACAGGGGGCTTGGAATGAGCAGTTCTTC. Its protein is CASSLEQGAWNEQFF.

This rearrangement joins TRBV7-2 to TRBJ2-5; 11 positions match TRBD1. Losses at the gene ends were 6 bases for V and 5 bases for J; bases not matched to a gene: 8. The V gene's germline CDR1 is SGHTA and CDR2 FQGNSA. This CDR3 has 15 residues. DNA of the CDR3: TGTGCCAGCAGTCGACGGACAGGGGGCGGGGAGACCCAGTACTTC. Translation gives CASSRRTGGGETQYF.

This clone was counted a single time. The V and J genes are TRBV2 and TRBJ2-2, with 7 positions matching TRBD1. Germline loops: CDR1 SNHLY, CDR2 FYNNEI. V lost 10 bases to trimming and J lost 6 bases; unmatched junction nucleotides: 11. The CDR3 totals 14 residues. CDR3 in amino acids: CATGQPGYSGELFF. In DNA form, the CDR3 reads TGTGCCACGGGACAGCCCGGATACTCCGGGGAGCTGTTTTTT.

The CDR3 nucleotides read TGTGCCAGCAGTTTAAGGGGGCTCCGTAGCAATCAGCCCCAGCATTTT. Translating it yields CASSLRGLRSNQPQHF. The chain is built from TRBV28 and TRBJ1-5; 7 bases are a match to TRBD1. The J segment lost 0 bases and the V segment lost 2 bases, leaving 4 bases of the junction unmatched. Germline CDR1 reads MDHEN; CDR2 reads SYDVKM. This CDR3 is 16 amino acids long.

The chain combines TRBV27 with TRBJ2-7, with 7 nucleotides matching TRBD2. This CDR3 comprises 13 residues. The V segment lost 5 bases and the J segment 3 bases; nucleotides outside the gene matches: 4. CDR1 MNHEY and CDR2 SMNVEV come from the germline V gene (reference sequence). CDR3 DNA sequence: TGTGCCAGCAGTCGACTAGCAAGCTACGAGCAGTACTTC. Residues: CASSRLASYEQYF.

Here the CDR3 DNA reads TGCGCCAGCAGCCAAGATGCCGGGGTATACAATGAGCAGTTCTTC. Residues: CASSQDAGVYNEQFF. The rearrangement joins TRBV4-3 to TRBJ2-1; tentative D call: TRBD2 (5 bases). This CDR3 is 15 amino acids long. Trimming pared 0 bases from V and 4 bases from J, leaving 10 bases between. Germline V gives CDR1 LGHNA, CDR2 YSLEER.

The rearrangement uses TRBV2 and TRBJ2-7; possibly TRBD2 for D (6 bases). V lost 1 base, J lost 6 bases, and 16 bases lay in between. The germline V gene encodes CDR1 SNHLY and CDR2 FYNNEI. CDR3 length: 15 residues. The CDR3 coding sequence is TGTGCCAGCAGTGAAGTTCCGGGGCAGGAGGGCGAGCAGTACTTC. Amino acids: CASSEVPGQEGEQYF.

V gene TRBV6-6 combines with J gene TRBJ2-5; possibly TRBD1 for D (5 bases). V lost 2 bases and J 5 bases, leaving 15 bases between the germline ends. Per germline, CDR1 MNHNY and CDR2 SVGAGI (reference sequence). The CDR3 runs to 15 residues. CDR3 bases: TGTGCCAGCAGTTACCGACAGCGCCCCGGGGAGACCCAGTACTTC. Protein product: CASSYRQRPGETQYF.

The chain carries TRBV5-1 and TRBJ2-1; 10 positions match TRBD2. Germline lookup yields CDR1 SGHRS and CDR2 YFSETQ. CDR3 length: 16 amino acids. V lost 4 bases and J lost 0; bases outside the gene matches: 4. CDR3 protein: CASSAGLAPSYNEQFF. CDR3 in DNA: TGCGCCAGCAGCGCGGGACTAGCGCCCTCCTACAATGAGCAGTTCTTC. Complete variable domain (other parts from reference TRBV5-1 and TRBJ2-1): KAGVTQTPRYLIKTRGQQVTLSCSPISGHRSVSWYQQTPGQGLQFLFEYFSETQRNKGNFPGRFSGRQFSNSRSEMNVSTLELGDSALYLCASSAGLAPSYNEQFFGPGTRLTVL.

The gene calls are TRBV6-6 and TRBJ2-7; D is unclear. The CDR3 covers 12 residues. The V and J ends lost 4 bases and 3 bases respectively, with 7 bases between them. Germline loops: CDR1 MNHNY, CDR2 SVGAGI (reference sequence). The CDR3 DNA reads TGTGCCAGCAGTTTGACCGACTACGAGCAGTACTTC. It is translated as CASSLTDYEQYF.

This chain uses TRBV29-1 with TRBJ2-3; possible D gene TRBD1, 6 bases. Trimming stripped 6 bases from V and 2 bases from J, with 12 bases between. The CDR3 loop spans 13 amino acids. Germline V CDR1 and CDR2: SQVTM, ANQGSEA. The CDR3: CSVLRDNTDTQYF. CDR3 sequence (DNA): TGCAGCGTCCTCCGGGACAACACAGATACGCAGTATTTT.

The genes are TRBV5-5 and TRBJ1-1; no clear D gene. The CDR3 sequence is 13 residues long. Germline values: CDR1 SGHKS, CDR2 YYEKEE (reference sequence). V was cut by 6 bases and J by 7 bases, with 16 bases left in between. The chain's CDR3 is CASKRSNGVEAFF. The CDR3 DNA follows: TGTGCCAGCAAACGATCAAACGGGGTTGAAGCTTTCTTT.

The V call is TRBV19, the J call TRBJ2-5, with D hard to call. Trimming pared 6 bases from V and 4 bases from J, leaving 15 bases between. The V gene's germline CDR1 is LNHDA and CDR2 SQIVND (reference sequence). The length of the CDR3 is 14 residues. The CDR3 DNA reads as TGTGCCAGTAGCTTAAGTCCGGTCCGAGAGACCCAGTACTTC. This codes for CASSLSPVRETQYF.

The chain recombines TRBV28 with TRBJ1-2, with D perhaps TRBD1 (6 bases). Per the germline V gene, CDR1 is MDHEN and CDR2 is SYDVKM. The CDR3 runs 12 residues. V was cut by 6 bases and J by 7 bases, with 12 bases left in between. The CDR3 coding sequence is TGTGCCAGCAGCCGACAGGCGGGTGGCTACACCTTC. This translates into CASSRQAGGYTF.